This T cell receptor (beta chain) was sequenced in a study of blood T cells in healthy people across ages. CDR1 is SEHNR and CDR2 is FQNEAQ in the germline V gene (reference sequence). Trimming removed 5 bases from V and 0 bases from J, with 11 bases in between. This CDR3 comprises 15 residues. With a J-beta primer mix and a sample-barcoded 5' primer, a second PCR ran about 7 to 11 cycles. TCRdb redid the calling of the 5' RACE reads with MiXCR, one entry per CDR3 protein. Seen here are hundreds of thousands of distinct CDR3 sequences, over 20% observed once, and the top ten hold roughly 3.9%. This clonotype was counted many times. Its antigen is currently unknown. The donors, all healthy, were Caucasians living in Russia, aged about 6 to 95. General study points: Strongly correlated with naive T cell percentage was TCR beta diversity.

The receptor was derived from an older man in good health. Input material: blood. The rearrangement links TRBV7-9 to TRBJ1-3, with a tentative D call TRBD1 (6 bases). The CDR3 DNA is TGTGCCAGCAGCCCAGGACAGACCTCTGGAAACACCATATATTTT. It codes for CASSPGQTSGNTIYF.